This TCR beta chain was recovered during a study of cytomegalovirus exposure and HLA in healthy donors. Overall study findings and caveats: Analyzed later, association rates of TCRs varied across HLA loci, with DRB1 most and HLA-C fewest.

In the case of this clone: Its antigen is unknown.

This PCR relied on a set of 60 Vbeta primers and 13 Jbeta primers. Clones were read by immunoSEQ multiplex PCR, and TCRdb kept only the in-frame ones, dropping some. The sample carries more than 150,000 clones, about 88% recorded once. This CDR3 is 11 amino acids long. Germline CDR1 and CDR2: DFQATT and SNEGSKA (reference sequence). V lost 5 bases to trimming and J lost 9 bases, with 11 bases between them. This chain joins TRBV20-1 and TRBJ2-1, with D possibly matching TRBD1 (6 bases). This sequence originates from a girl in the first two years of life in good health and CMV-seronegative. Specimen: PBMCs. The CDR3 reads CSASGAGEQFF. CDR3 coding DNA: TGCAGTGCTTCAGGGGCAGGTGAGCAGTTCTTC.